A single sample gave rise to the 10 T cell receptor beta chains below, sequenced in a study of blood T cell repertoires in COVID-19. Only in-frame clones appear in the TCRdb table, and some are missing; sequencing was by immunoSEQ multiplex PCR. The sample lists approximately 410,000 clones, 86% occurring once. The specimen sequenced was peripheral blood. Every receptor here comes from a woman under 40 with active or convalescent COVID-19.

This chain uses TRBV18 with TRBJ1-1, with a possible D match to TRBD1 (5 bases). The CDR3 consists of 13 residues. Trimming removed 5 bases from V and 1 base from J, with 8 bases in between. The germline V gene encodes CDR1 KGHSH and CDR2 LQKENI. The CDR3 here is CASSMTENTEAFF. DNA of the CDR3: TGTGCCAGCTCAATGACAGAGAACACTGAAGCTTTCTTT.

The chain combines TRBV6-5 with TRBJ1-1; a possible D gene is TRBD1 (5 bases). Trimming cost V 6 bases and J 5 bases, with 13 bases left between them. Germline values: CDR1 MNHEY, CDR2 SVGAGI. The CDR3 totals 13 residues. The DNA for the CDR3 is TGTGCCAGCAGAGCCTGGGGGGGAACTGAAGCTTTCTTT. The encoded protein is CASRAWGGTEAFF.

The genes are TRBV15 and TRBJ1-1; D uncertain. There are 13 residues in the CDR3. Germline CDR1 LNHNV, CDR2 YYDKDF (reference sequence). Trimming stripped 0 bases from V and 4 bases from J, with 6 bases between. The CDR3 protein is CATSRERGTEAFF. CDR3 DNA sequence: TGTGCCACCAGCAGAGAAAGAGGCACTGAAGCTTTCTTT.

Of note for this clone: The same CDR3 is also encoded by other DNA sequences in this sample. V is TRBV29-1 and J is TRBJ1-1, with no clear D. Germline CDR1 SQVTM, CDR2 ANQGSEA. This CDR3 is built from 12 residues. The V and J ends lost 4 bases and 4 bases respectively, with 10 bases between them. CDR3 residues: CSVGGGGTEAFF. CDR3 DNA: TGCAGCGTTGGGGGAGGAGGCACTGAAGCTTTCTTT.

The V call is TRBV4-1, the J call TRBJ1-2; 8 positions agree with TRBD1. The CDR3 is 16 residues long. Trimming took 4 bases from V and 4 from J; bases not matched to a gene: 11. CDR1 and CDR2 (germline): MGHRA, YSYEKL. The DNA of the CDR3 is TGCGCCAGCAGCCGAGAACAGGGGGTGCGTGGCTATGGCTACACCTTC. It translates to CASSREQGVRGYGYTF.

The V gene is TRBV6-5, the J gene TRBJ2-1; possibly TRBD2 for D (5 bases). V shed 2 bases and J shed 8 bases, with 13 bases lying between them. The CDR3 has 14 amino acids. Germline CDR1 and CDR2: MNHEY and SVGAGI. CDR3 amino acids: CASSYDEGTYEQFF. The CDR3 nucleotides are TGTGCCAGCAGTTACGATGAGGGAACCTATGAGCAGTTCTTC.

The chain employs TRBV14 and TRBJ2-5; D is ambiguous. This CDR3 is built from 15 residues. Trimming left V 0 bases short and J 5 bases short, with 13 bases between. Germline values: CDR1 SGHDN, CDR2 FVKESK. CDR3 DNA: TGTGCCAGCAGCCAAGAAAGCGCTCTTAGCGAGACCCAGTACTTC. Translation: CASSQESALSETQYF.

A few counts support this clone. This sequence joins TRBV21-1 and TRBJ1-5. TRBV21-1 is annotated as a pseudogene. The CDR3 extends over 14 amino acids. CDR3 coding DNA: TGTGCCAACCGCGCGGTCAGTAGCAATCAGCCCCAGCATTTT. Translating it yields CANRAVSSNQPQHF.

The chain uses TRBV12-5 and TRBJ2-3, with D perhaps TRBD2 (6 bases). The CDR3 spans 16 residues. The V gene's germline CDR1 is LGHNT and CDR2 FRNRAP. The V gene lost 2 bases and the J gene lost 3 bases, with 15 bases spanning the gap. The CDR3 DNA reads TGTGCTAGTGGTTTGTCGACTAGTTTACCGACAGATACGCAGTATTTT. It is translated as CASGLSTSLPTDTQYF. Variable domain in full (rest from reference TRBV12-5 and TRBJ2-3): DARVTQTPRHKVTEMGQEVTMRCQPILGHNTVFWYRQTMMQGLELLAYFRNRAPLDDSGMPKDRFSAEMPDATLATLKIQPSEPRDSAVYFCASGLSTSLPTDTQYFGPGTRLTVL.

The chain joins TRBV9 to TRBJ2-1; TRBD2 matches 8 bases. The CDR3 length is 15 residues. After removal of 3 bases from V and 1 base from J, the junction contained 3 bases not matched to a gene. Germline V gene sequence: CDR1 SGDLS, CDR2 YYNGEE. CDR3 sequence (DNA): TGTGCCAGCAGCGAACTAGCGGTGTCCTACAATGAGCAGTTCTTC. It is translated as CASSELAVSYNEQFF.